This T cell receptor (beta chain) was documented in a study of CD8 T cells in Susac syndrome. V lost 4 bases and J lost 6, with 10 bases in between. The CDR3 is made up of 13 amino acids. RNA in amounts of roughly 0.5 to 1 ug was reverse transcribed with random hexamers. TCRdb recomputed calls from the immunoSEQ multiplex PCR reads with MiXCR, one row per CDR3 protein. The table includes a few hundred thousand distinct CDR3 sequences, around 95% detected once. What was sequenced was CD4+ T cells from PBMCs. This TCR was recovered from a human donor with multiple sclerosis. The chain is built from TRBV12-3 or TRBV12-4 and TRBJ1-5; D not certain. CDR3 DNA sequence: TGTGCCAGCAGTTCCGGAGATCGTCAGCCCCAGCATTTT. The encoded protein is CASSSGDRQPQHF.